The rows below give T cell receptor beta chains drawn from one sample of a study of T cell responses to AZD1222 COVID-19 vaccine. Generated by immunoSEQ multiplex PCR, the TCRdb table keeps only in-frame clones and is missing some. The sample records around 100,000 clones, about 94% being singletons. The specimen was peripheral blood, collected on day 0 of AZD1222 vaccination. These receptors were obtained from an adult in good health. Both conserved end residues are part of each CDR3. The order of the fields is V gene, D gene, clone size, J gene, CDR3 protein, CDR3 DNA. D genes are given only for firm matches. Some rows mark clone size as missing; the rest say once, few, many or name a class of expanded clone.

TRBV19	-	-	TRBJ1-1	CASSRTSWNTEAFF	TGTGCCAGTAGTCGTACCTCCTGGAACACTGAAGCTTTCTTT
TRBV27	TRBD2	once	TRBJ2-1	CASSLKMGLAGGRAYNEQFF	TGTGCCAGCAGTTTAAAGATGGGACTAGCGGGAGGTCGGGCGTACAATGAGCAGTTCTTC
TRBV27	TRBD1	-	TRBJ2-1	CASSLKGQGYNEQFF	TGTGCCAGCAGTTTAAAAGGACAGGGGTACAATGAGCAGTTCTTC
TRBV6-1	TRBD1	-	TRBJ2-2	CASSEAGGQVATGELFF	TGTGCCAGCAGTGAAGCGGGGGGACAGGTGGCTACCGGGGAGCTGTTTTTT
TRBV5-1	TRBD1	-	TRBJ1-2	CASSLGGTGFSSEGYTF	TGCGCCAGCAGCTTGGGCGGGACAGGTTTTTCATCGGAAGGCTACACCTTC
TRBV15	-	-	TRBJ2-3	CATSRVPDTQYF	TGTGCCACCAGCAGAGTTCCAGATACGCAGTATTTT
TRBV7-9	-	-	TRBJ2-7	CASSSRDPRYEQYF	TGTGCCAGCAGCTCCCGGGACCCCCGTTACGAGCAGTACTTC
TRBV28	TRBD1	once	TRBJ1-6	CASTRGQGASPLHF	TGTGCCAGCACCAGGGGGCAGGGTGCTTCACCCCTCCACTTT
TRBV4-3	-	-	TRBJ2-7	CASSQEVRGGYEQYF	TGCGCCAGCAGCCAAGAAGTCAGGGGAGGGTACGAGCAGTACTTC
TRBV7-3	TRBD2	once	TRBJ2-3	CASSASGGLTDTQYF	TGTGCCAGCAGCGCCTCGGGGGGGCTCACAGATACGCAGTATTTT
TRBV19	-	-	TRBJ1-2	CASGFYNGYTF	TGTGCCAGTGGATTTTACAATGGCTACACCTTC
TRBV29-1	-	once	TRBJ1-4	CSVEPLREANEKLFF	TGCAGCGTTGAACCTTTGCGGGAGGCTAATGAAAAACTGTTTTTT
TRBV28	TRBD1	-	TRBJ1-1	CASSRQGQTEAFF	TGTGCCAGCAGCCGACAGGGGCAAACTGAAGCTTTCTTT
TRBV2	-	-	TRBJ2-5	CASSETGLRGETQYF	TGTGCCAGCAGTGAAACAGGGCTTAGAGGAGAGACCCAGTACTTC